A single sample gave rise to the 6 T cell receptor beta chains below, sequenced in a study of blood T cell repertoires in COVID-19. Libraries were prepared by immunoSEQ multiplex PCR; TCRdb keeps only in-frame clonotypes and omits some of them. In the table there are 200,000 to 250,000 clones, roughly 80% of which are singletons. Sequenced input: PBMCs or T cells enriched from blood (not recorded which). The receptors were sampled from a woman aged 40-49 years with acute COVID-19.

The chain couples TRBV7-8 to TRBJ2-1; D may be TRBD1 (7 bases). From germline, CDR1 is SGHVS and CDR2 FQNEAQ. V lost 4 bases to trimming and J lost 6 bases, with 13 bases between them. CDR3 length: 14 residues. CDR3 coding DNA: TGTGCCAGCAGCTCCCAGGGGGGCTCCAATGAGCAGTTCTTC. Translated: CASSSQGGSNEQFF.

This clone has only a few counts. Other DNA variants within this sample encode the same CDR3. The CDR3 here is CASSGRTGGAKGYTF. CDR3 DNA: TGTGCCAGCAGCGGAAGAACAGGGGGCGCAAAGGGCTACACCTTC. This rearrangement joins TRBV9 to TRBJ1-2; 9 bases align to TRBD1. Germline loops: CDR1 SGDLS, CDR2 YYNGEE. Trimming at V came to 3 bases and at J to 8 bases, leaving 11 bases not matched to a gene. The CDR3 contains 15 residues. Drawing the rest from reference TRBV9 and TRBJ1-2, the complete variable domain is DSGVTQTPKHLITATGQRVTLRCSPRSGDLSVYWYQQSLDQGLQFLIQYYNGEERAKGNILERFSAQQFPDLHSELNLSSLELGDSALYFCASSGRTGGAKGYTFGSGTRLTVV.

The J gene is TRBJ1-2, the V gene TRBV24-1, with D tentatively TRBD1 (5 bases). The V gene lost 5 bases and the J gene lost 4 bases, with 13 bases spanning the gap. In germline, CDR1 is KGHDR, CDR2 SFDVKD. The CDR3 is 14 amino acids. The CDR3 region has the DNA TGTGCCACCAGTGGTCCGACAGAGACCTATGGCTACACCTTC. This codes for CATSGPTETYGYTF.

The rearrangement links TRBV9 to TRBJ1-1; 8 bases align to TRBD1. V lost 4 bases and J lost 1; bases outside the gene matches: 3. Germline assignment: CDR1 SGDLS and CDR2 YYNGEE. The CDR3 consists of 14 residues. The CDR3 loop reads CASSSGQGNTEAFF. DNA for the CDR3: TGTGCCAGCAGCTCCGGACAGGGGAACACTGAAGCTTTCTTT.

The chain couples TRBV6-5 to TRBJ1-5, with D tentatively TRBD1 (5 bases). V lost 8 bases to trimming and J lost 2 bases, with 10 bases between them. Germline V gene sequence: CDR1 MNHEY, CDR2 SVGAGI. This CDR3 is 13 amino acids long. CDR3 loop: CASQGLGNQPQHF. The CDR3 DNA follows: TGTGCCAGCCAGGGACTTGGCAATCAGCCCCAGCATTTT.

The V and J genes are TRBV2 and TRBJ2-1, with 13 bases matching TRBD2. CDR1 is SNHLY, CDR2 FYNNEI, per germline. The CDR3 runs to 15 residues. Losses at the gene ends were 5 bases for V and 3 bases for J; bases not matched to a gene: 1. CDR3 in amino acids: CASSRLAGGYNEQFF. CDR3 in DNA: TGTGCCAGCAGTCGACTAGCGGGGGGCTACAATGAGCAGTTCTTC.